This T cell receptor beta chain originates from a study of blood T cell repertoires in COVID-19. How the authors handled the data: Reference gene primer amplification yielded estimated nucleated cell counts. Profiled with immunoSEQ multiplex PCR; TCRdb holds only in-frame clones, not every one. The D gene and trimming were derived from the DNA, and the V and J assignments and clone size from that table. The sample yields about 84,000 clones, more than 75% seen once. There are 16 residues in the CDR3. J was trimmed by 0 bases and V by 2 bases; bases with no gene match: 3. Germline CDR1 MNHNY, CDR2 SVGAGI (reference sequence). In this sample, this clone turned up once.

The receptor's source is a man between 65 and 85 years old with acute or convalescent COVID-19. Sequenced: peripheral blood. V usage is TRBV6-6 and J usage is TRBJ2-2; 7 bases line up with TRBD1. CDR3 coding DNA: TGTGCCAGCAGTTACACCGGGACAGCGAACACCGGGGAGCTGTTTTTT. Its translation: CASSYTGTANTGELFF.